This T cell receptor (beta chain) was identified in a study of blood T cell repertoires in COVID-19. The repertoire was sequenced with immunoSEQ multiplex PCR; TCRdb's copy has only in-frame clones and lacks some. The repertoire has about 33,000 clones, 70% to 90% of them found once; the top ten carry 5.5% to 8.5%. The sample taken for sequencing was peripheral blood. The sequence was obtained from a man in his sixties with active COVID-19.

DNA for the CDR3: TGTGCCAGTCCAGGGGGAGGGAACACTGAAGCTTTCTTT. This translates into CASPGGGNTEAFF. This sequence joins TRBV28 and TRBJ1-1; 7 bases line up with TRBD1. V lost 9 bases to trimming and J lost 1 base; unmatched junction nucleotides: 5. The CDR3 is made up of 13 amino acids. Germline CDR1 reads MDHEN; CDR2 reads SYDVKM.